These 4 T cell receptor beta chains were sequenced from one sample in a study of T-cell reconstitution after alpha-beta-depleted transplantation in children (dated by TCRdb to between 2015 and 2016). Libraries were prepared through PCR. Sequencing used an Illumina HiSeq 2500. To normalize quantification of the TCRbeta repertoire, the TCR libraries were built with molecular barcoding that relied on unique molecular identifiers. The public reads were reanalyzed by TCRdb: fastp trimming at Q25, MiXCR alignment, in-frame beta chains only. Here each entry gathers all rows of one CDR3 protein and keeps the most common genes and DNA. In this sample the table shows more than 550,000 distinct CDR3 sequences, approximately 10% of which occur a single time. Of the sample, less than 5% falls within the top ten clones. Material: PBMCs from the stem cell graft donor, obtained from the stem cell graft. These receptors all stem from a human donor who donated a stem cell graft to a child with acute myeloid leukemia.

This chain links TRBV27 with TRBJ1-1; TRBD1 is a possible D gene (6 bases). Germline loops: CDR1 MNHEY, CDR2 SMNVEV (reference sequence). Deletions cut 6 bases from V and 4 bases from J, with 15 bases between. This CDR3 has 14 amino acids. The CDR3 region is CASRRGGVSTEAFF. CDR3 coding DNA: TGTGCCAGCAGAAGGGGGGGAGTTAGCACTGAAGCTTTCTTT.

A word on this clonotype: A read error may account for a junction end that differs from germline. V gene TRBV20-1 combines with J gene TRBJ2-1; 10 nucleotides align to TRBD2. The CDR3 covers 18 residues. The V gene's germline CDR1 is DFQATT and CDR2 SNEGSKA (reference sequence). The CDR3 sequence: CCAQGASGSTPSYNEQFF. The CDR3 DNA reads as TGCTGTGCCCAAGGTGCTAGCGGGAGCACTCCCTCCTACAATGAGCAGTTCTTC.

This clonotype occurred many times. The CDR3 loop is CASSFGRNYEQYF. The CDR3 coding sequence is TGTGCCAGCAGTTTTGGGAGGAACTACGAGCAGTACTTC. V usage is TRBV12-3 or TRBV12-4 and J usage is TRBJ2-7; D is perhaps TRBD2 (6 bases). The CDR3 consists of 13 residues. Trimming shortened V by 3 bases and J by 3 bases, and 9 bases separated the two germline ends.

The rearrangement links TRBV15 to TRBJ2-7; TRBD2 matches 11 bases. Losses at the gene ends were 4 bases for V and 1 base for J; bases not matched to a gene: 3. The germline gives CDR1 LNHNV, CDR2 YYDKDF (reference sequence). The CDR3 totals 15 residues. This CDR3 is CATSTRLAGSYEQYF. The CDR3 nucleotides are TGTGCCACCAGCACCCGACTAGCGGGGTCCTACGAGCAGTACTTC.